The 23 T cell receptor beta chains below come from one sample, sequenced in a study of human T cells and chemical hapten exposure. Described time point: patch test 2, 6 weeks after DPC sensitization. Specified treatment: therapeutic diphenylcyclopropenone sensitization with weekly scalp DPC. TCRdb recomputed calls from the RACE reads with MiXCR, one row per CDR3 protein. The sample holds tens of thousands of distinct CDR3 sequences, around 10% seen once. The specimen was whole blood, collected in connection with sensitization to the hapten diphenylcyclopropenone (DPC). The receptors come from a man in his forties with alopecia areata. Some clones in this sample may be carry-over from other donors' samples.

The chain couples TRBV20-1 to TRBJ2-7, with TRBD2 as a possible D gene (6 bases). Germline lookup yields CDR1 DFQATT and CDR2 SNEGSKA (reference sequence). Trimming took off 6 bases at V and 6 bases at J, with 18 bases between the two ends. This CDR3 comprises 13 residues. In DNA form, the CDR3 reads TGCAGTGCGAATCGCGGGAATTCGCGCGAGCAGTACTTC. Amino acid sequence: CSANRGNSREQYF.

This clonotype was seen a few times. The rearrangement joins TRBV30 to TRBJ2-3; D not certain. This CDR3 is built from 12 residues. Trimming shortened V by 0 bases and J by 3 bases, and 4 bases separated the two germline ends. CDR1 GTSNPN and CDR2 SVGIG come from the germline V gene (reference sequence). As DNA, the CDR3 is TGTGCCTGGAGTGTGACTACAGATACGCAGTATTTT. It yields the protein CAWSVTTDTQYF.

The chain links TRBV6-2 or TRBV6-3 to TRBJ1-1; D perhaps matches TRBD1 (6 bases). The CDR3 has 12 residues. The germline V gene has CDR1 MNHEY and CDR2 SVGEGT. The germline V and J ends were trimmed by 6 bases and 11 bases, with 16 bases remaining between them. Written as DNA, the CDR3 is TGTGCCAGCAGAGACAGGTCGCGGACCGCTTTCTTT. Protein sequence: CASRDRSRTAFF.

This clonotype occurred a few times. The V call is TRBV5-1, the J call TRBJ1-2; D may be TRBD1 (5 bases). This CDR3 spans 20 amino acids. Germline CDR1 and CDR2: SGHRS and YFSETQ. The V end lost 4 bases, the J end lost 0 bases, and 28 bases lay between the germline ends. This CDR3 reads CASSTPSERDQGPTNYGYTF. CDR3 sequence (DNA): TGCGCCAGCAGCACCCCCTCCGAACGGGACCAGGGACCCACTAACTATGGCTACACCTTC.

V gene TRBV28 combines with J gene TRBJ2-3; 7 bases are a match to TRBD2. This CDR3 spans 14 amino acids. CDR1 and CDR2 from the germline V gene are MDHEN and SYDVKM. Unmatched junction bases numbered 6, after V lost 4 bases and J lost 5 bases. In nucleotides, the CDR3 is TGTGCCAGCAGTTCTGGCGGGAGTAAAGATACGCAGTATTTT. Protein product: CASSSGGSKDTQYF.

V usage is TRBV25-1 and J usage is TRBJ2-3, with no clear D. The CDR3 sequence is 14 residues long. Per germline, CDR1 MGHDK and CDR2 SYGVNS. The germline V and J ends were trimmed by 3 bases and 2 bases, with 9 bases remaining between them. CDR3 DNA sequence: TGTGCCAGCAGTGACGCAGGCCTCACAGATACGCAGTATTTT. It encodes CASSDAGLTDTQYF.

This clonotype was detected a few times. V and J are TRBV20-1 and TRBJ1-4; D uncertain. The CDR3 length is 12 residues. Germline CDR1 reads DFQATT; CDR2 reads SNEGSKA (reference sequence). V lost 5 bases and J lost 5, with 9 bases in between. The CDR3 reads CSALDQNEKLFF. The CDR3 nucleotides are TGCAGTGCTTTGGACCAAAATGAAAAACTGTTTTTT.

This clonotype was counted a few times. The chain has TRBV7-2 and TRBJ2-7; D possibly uses TRBD1 or TRBD2 (5 bases each). Trimming took 5 bases from V and 1 from J, leaving 12 bases between them. This CDR3 contains 14 residues. Looked up from germline, CDR1 is SGHTA and CDR2 is FQGNSA. The CDR3 here is CASSLPGRSYEQYF. The CDR3 DNA follows: TGTGCCAGCAGCCTCCCGGGACGGTCCTACGAGCAGTACTTC.

This clonotype appeared many times. This chain joins TRBV20-1 and TRBJ2-3, with D possibly being TRBD1 (5 bases). The CDR3 totals 17 residues. Between the trimmed V and J ends, which lost 1 base and 2 bases, there was a span of 19 bases. Germline V gives CDR1 DFQATT, CDR2 SNEGSKA (reference sequence). The CDR3, as DNA: TGCAGTGCTAGAGTGGTAGACAGTTCATTTTTCACAGATACGCAGTATTTT. Translating gives CSARVVDSSFFTDTQYF.

V gene TRBV6-6 combines with J gene TRBJ2-5, with TRBD2 matching over 9 bases. The CDR3 runs 14 residues. CDR1 and CDR2 from the germline V gene are MNHNY and SVGAGI (reference sequence). The V gene end was trimmed by 6 bases and the J gene end by 1 base; junction bases not matched to a gene: 3. The DNA for the CDR3 is TGTGCCAGCAGCCGACTAGCGGTCCAAGAGACCCAGTACTTC. This codes for CASSRLAVQETQYF.

The genes are TRBV2 and TRBJ2-2, with D maybe TRBD1 (5 bases). This CDR3 spans 13 amino acids. With 6 bases removed from V and 2 bases from J, the gap between germline ends came to 7 bases. From germline, CDR1 is SNHLY and CDR2 FYNNEI. CDR3 region: CASRQENTGELFF. CDR3 in DNA: TGTGCCAGCAGACAGGAAAACACCGGGGAGCTGTTTTTT.

The V gene is TRBV4-1, the J gene TRBJ1-5; 8 bases map to TRBD1. The ends lost 3 bases at V and 3 bases at J; junction bases unmatched: 1. The CDR3 sequence is 14 residues long. CDR1 MGHRA and CDR2 YSYEKL come from the germline V gene. CDR3 nucleotides: TGCGCCAGCAGCCAGACAGGGGCCAATCAGCCCCAGCATTTT. Its translation is CASSQTGANQPQHF.

The chain uses TRBV29-1 and TRBJ2-1, with 11 positions matching TRBD2. J was trimmed by 9 bases and V by 4 bases; bases with no gene match: 11. From germline, CDR1 is SQVTM and CDR2 ANQGSEA. This CDR3 has 15 residues. The CDR3 bases are TGCAGCGTTGGTAGCGGGAGGGCCCTGGGGGGTGAGCAGTTCTTC. Amino acids: CSVGSGRALGGEQFF.

As regards this clonotype: The CDR3 ends on some other residue instead of the conserved phenylalanine or tryptophan, so this is likely a read error. The chain is built from TRBV25-1 and TRBJ1-2; D is perhaps TRBD1 (6 bases). Trimming removed 7 bases from V and 5 bases from J, with 17 bases in between. Germline CDR1 MGHDK, CDR2 SYGVNS. The CDR3 extends over 14 amino acids. Here the CDR3 reads CASTSLDSLYGYTL. In nucleotides, the CDR3 is TGTGCCAGCACCAGTCTGGACAGCCTATATGGCTACACCTTA.

This chain links TRBV9 with TRBJ1-3; D unresolved. Germline-derived CDR1 and CDR2 are SGDLS and YYNGEE. V dropped 1 base and J dropped 3 bases, with 14 bases sitting between them. The CDR3 extends over 16 amino acids. CDR3 residues: CASSVYDAGGGNTIYF. The CDR3, as DNA: TGTGCCAGCAGCGTATACGACGCCGGTGGTGGAAACACCATATATTTT. The variable domain in full, with the rest retrieved from reference TRBV9 and TRBJ1-3, is DSGVTQTPKHLITATGQRVTLRCSPRSGDLSVYWYQQSLDQGLQFLIQYYNGEERAKGNILERFSAQQFPDLHSELNLSSLELGDSALYFCASSVYDAGGGNTIYFGEGSWLTVV.

There are a few counts of this clonotype. This chain connects TRBV7-2 to TRBJ2-4; D call uncertain. V lost 2 bases and J 0 bases, leaving 14 bases between the germline ends. Germline CDR1 and CDR2: SGHTA and FQGNSA. The CDR3 consists of 17 residues. For the CDR3, the DNA is TGTGCCAGCAGCTTAAAGACTGTACCACTAGCCAAAAACATTCAGTACTTC. Translated, it gives CASSLKTVPLAKNIQYF.

Ten or more counts support this clonotype. The rearrangement links TRBV24-1 to TRBJ1-1; TRBD1 is a possible D gene (6 bases). There are 14 residues in the CDR3. Per the germline V gene, CDR1 is KGHDR and CDR2 is SFDVKD. V was cut by 3 bases and J by 1 base, with 8 bases left in between. Written as DNA, the CDR3 is TGTGCCACCAGTGATCACAGGGCGAACACTGAAGCTTTCTTT. Amino acids: CATSDHRANTEAFF.

In its sample, this clonotype was seen a few times. The V gene is TRBV12-3 or TRBV12-4, the J gene TRBJ2-7; 9 bases fit TRBD1. This CDR3 contains 15 residues. J gave up 3 bases and V 2 bases, and 5 bases lay outside the gene matches. The CDR3: CASSLTGTGYYEQYF. Here the CDR3 DNA reads TGTGCCAGCAGTTTAACTGGGACAGGGTACTACGAGCAGTACTTC.

The V and J genes are TRBV5-1 and TRBJ2-1; D uncertain. This CDR3 has 15 residues. V was cut by 5 bases and J by 0 bases, with 12 bases left in between. CDR1 SGHRS and CDR2 YFSETQ come from the germline V gene. The CDR3 loop is CASSWTGFSYNEQFF. In DNA form, the CDR3 reads TGCGCCAGCAGTTGGACGGGCTTCTCCTACAATGAGCAGTTCTTC.

This clonotype has a count of ten or more. The chain employs TRBV29-1 and TRBJ1-4, with a possible D match to TRBD1 (6 bases). Trimming cost V 7 bases and J 14 bases, with 23 bases left between them. This CDR3 is built from 13 residues. The germline V gene has CDR1 SQVTM and CDR2 ANQGSEA. CDR3 nucleotides: TGCAGCGACAGGGCCTGGGGAGAAAAGTGGCTGTTTTTT. The encoded protein is CSDRAWGEKWLFF.

This chain links TRBV28 with TRBJ1-1, with D unresolved. The length of the CDR3 is 11 residues. Germline CDR1 MDHEN, CDR2 SYDVKM. The V end was cut by 7 bases, the J end by 4 bases, with 7 bases between. CDR3 sequence: CASKRVTEAFF. The CDR3 DNA sequence: TGTGCCAGCAAAAGGGTCACTGAAGCTTTCTTT.

This clonotype showed up many times. The J gene is TRBJ2-4, the V gene TRBV5-1, with D possibly TRBD1 on 6 matching bases. Germline CDR1 reads SGHRS; CDR2 reads YFSETQ. V lost 0 bases, J lost 8 bases, and 6 bases lay in between. This CDR3 has 12 residues. The DNA for the CDR3 is TGCGCCAGCAGCTTGGCAGGGGACATTCAGTACTTC. Residues: CASSLAGDIQYF.

This clonotype was detected a few times. The CDR3 nucleotides read TGTGCCAGCAGCTTACGGGCTAGCGCCCAAGAGACCCAGTACTTC. Translated, it gives CASSLRASAQETQYF. The chain joins TRBV7-8 to TRBJ2-5, with D perhaps matching TRBD2 (6 bases). This CDR3 spans 15 amino acids. Germline V lookup: CDR1 SGHVS, CDR2 FQNEAQ. Trimming left V 2 bases short and J 1 base short, with 11 bases between. The entire variable domain, with the rest obtained from reference TRBV7-8 and TRBJ2-5, is as follows: GAGVSQSPRYKVAKRGQDVALRCDPISGHVSLFWYQQALGQGPEFLTYFQNEAQLDKSGLPSDRFFAERPEGSVSTLKIQRTQQEDSAVYLCASSLRASAQETQYFGPGTRLLVL.